The next 31 T cell receptor beta chains were all read from a single sample in a study of post-analysis software for immune sequencing data. TCR beta cDNA libraries had unique molecular identifiers. TCRdb reanalysed the PCR reads using MiXCR and keeps one entry per CDR3 protein. The repertoire holds some 500,000 distinct CDR3 sequences, with nearly 45% as singletons. These receptors' targets are unknown. Study results and caveats: In patients, TRBV5-6, TRBV5-1 and TRBV20-1 belonged to four or five TRBV segments found more frequently than in controls.

Sequencing used blood. The receptors stem from a girl aged 5-17 years with multiple sclerosis.

This clonotype was picked up one time. The V gene is TRBV18, the J gene TRBJ1-2, with TRBD1 matching 9 bases. This CDR3 has 14 amino acids. Looked up from germline, CDR1 is KGHSH and CDR2 is LQKENI. V lost 5 bases to trimming and J lost 4 bases; unmatched junction nucleotides: 5. DNA for the CDR3: TGTGCCAGCTCAAAGGACAGGGGAGGCTATGGCTACACCTTC. It is translated as CASSKDRGGYGYTF.

In nucleotides, the CDR3 is TGCAGCGTTGAGGACCCCGAGGGAAACATTCAGTACTTC. It is translated as CSVEDPEGNIQYF. The V and J genes are TRBV29-1 and TRBJ2-4; maybe TRBD2 (5 bases). This CDR3 is built from 13 residues. The V end lost 3 bases, the J end lost 6 bases, and 12 bases lay between the germline ends. Germline lookup yields CDR1 SQVTM and CDR2 ANQGSEA.

V and J are TRBV10-1 and TRBJ2-1, with TRBD2 matching 7 bases. The junction had 7 bases not matched to a gene; V was cut back by 8 bases and J by 9 bases. This CDR3 is built from 12 residues. CDR1 is WNHNN and CDR2 is SYGVQD in the germline V gene (reference sequence). CDR3 loop: CASGGLEGEQFF. CDR3 nucleotide sequence: TGCGCCAGCGGAGGACTAGAGGGTGAGCAGTTCTTC.

This chain uses TRBV14 with TRBJ2-3; TRBD2 aligns across 8 bases. J lost 9 bases, V lost 0 bases, and 2 bases had no gene match. Germline V gene sequence: CDR1 SGHDN, CDR2 FVKESK. The CDR3 is made up of 13 amino acids. CDR3 region: CASSQDSGATQYF. The CDR3 DNA follows: TGTGCCAGCAGCCAAGATAGCGGGGCCACGCAGTATTTT.

The sample holds a few counts of this clonotype. The chain links TRBV28 to TRBJ1-1; D is possibly TRBD1 (6 bases). CDR3 size: 12 residues. Germline CDR1 is MDHEN and CDR2 is SYDVKM. The V end lost 8 bases, the J end lost 6 bases, and 13 bases lay between the germline ends. The CDR3 region has the DNA TGTGCCAGCGGAGGGGGGGCCTCTGAAGCTTTCTTT. It yields the protein CASGGGASEAFF.

The chain uses TRBV28 and TRBJ1-4; perhaps TRBD1 as D (6 bases). Germline V lookup: CDR1 MDHEN, CDR2 SYDVKM. The CDR3 has 15 residues. V lost 5 bases to trimming and J lost 8 bases, with 18 bases between them. The CDR3 reads CASSPRPGTMEKLFF. In DNA, the CDR3 is TGTGCCAGCAGTCCCAGACCCGGGACAATGGAAAAACTGTTTTTT.

The gene calls are TRBV7-9 and TRBJ1-6; 9 bases fit TRBD1. Looked up from germline, CDR1 is SEHNR and CDR2 is FQNEAQ (reference sequence). Unmatched junction bases numbered 3, after V lost 5 bases and J lost 7 bases. CDR3 length: 14 amino acids. The CDR3 region has the DNA TGTGCCAGCAGCAGGGGACAGGGCAATTCACCCCTCCACTTT. Translated: CASSRGQGNSPLHF.

This clonotype was observed a handful of times. The V gene is TRBV6-4, the J gene TRBJ2-7, with D unresolved. The ends were cut back, 6 bases at V and 0 bases at J, with 9 bases in the middle. This CDR3 is 13 amino acids long. Germline loops: CDR1 MRHNA, CDR2 SNTAGT. The CDR3 sequence: CASRGLPSYEQYF. The CDR3 DNA is TGTGCCAGCAGAGGCCTCCCCTCCTACGAGCAGTACTTC.

This clonotype has only a few counts. The chain recombines TRBV20-1 with TRBJ2-7; D remains unclear. V was clipped by 3 bases and J by 1 base, with 7 bases between them. The CDR3 extends over 12 amino acids. Per germline, CDR1 DFQATT and CDR2 SNEGSKA (reference sequence). CDR3 sequence reads: CSARVDSYEQYF. In DNA form, the CDR3 reads TGCAGTGCTAGGGTTGATTCCTACGAGCAGTACTTC.

This sequence joins TRBV3-1 and TRBJ1-6; TRBD1 agrees at 9 bases. Losses at the gene ends were 6 bases for V and 7 bases for J; bases not matched to a gene: 7. The CDR3 spans 15 residues. The germline V gene encodes CDR1 LGHDT and CDR2 YNNKEL (reference sequence). For the CDR3, the DNA is TGTGCCAGCAGACAACAGGGGGCTGACAATTCACCCCTCCACTTT. Protein sequence: CASRQQGADNSPLHF.

V and J are TRBV24-1 and TRBJ2-3; D is uncertain. This CDR3 comprises 14 residues. Trimming pared 5 bases from V and 5 bases from J, leaving 13 bases between. Per germline, CDR1 KGHDR and CDR2 SFDVKD. CDR3 in amino acids: CATSAPEVGDTQYF. CDR3 nucleotides: TGTGCCACCAGTGCCCCCGAGGTGGGAGATACGCAGTATTTT.

The genes are TRBV6-7 and TRBJ1-1; D is unclear. TRBV6-7 is an open reading frame whose function is uncertain. The CDR3 is 14 residues long. Between the trimmed V and J ends, which lost 7 bases and 1 base, there was a span of 13 bases. In nucleotides, the CDR3 is TGTGCCAGCATTCGAGCAGGCCAGAACACTGAAGCTTTCTTT. Protein: CASIRAGQNTEAFF.

This clonotype was seen just once. This chain connects TRBV12-5 to TRBJ2-5, with unresolved D. The CDR3 consists of 12 residues. The germline V and J ends were trimmed by 1 base and 7 bases, with 7 bases remaining between them. Per the germline V gene, CDR1 is LGHNT and CDR2 is FRNRAP. The CDR3 sequence is CASGLESGTQYF. CDR3 nucleotides: TGTGCTAGTGGTTTGGAATCGGGGACCCAGTACTTC.

The genes are TRBV20-1 and TRBJ2-1; D may be TRBD1 (5 bases). V dropped 5 bases and J dropped 0 bases, with 11 bases sitting between them. Germline CDR1 DFQATT, CDR2 SNEGSKA (reference sequence). This CDR3 contains 14 residues. The CDR3 nucleotides read TGCAGTGCTGTACAGGCAAGCTCCTACAATGAGCAGTTCTTC. As protein: CSAVQASSYNEQFF.

The J gene is TRBJ2-3, the V gene TRBV27; 11 bases align to TRBD2. Germline CDR1 and CDR2: MNHEY and SMNVEV (reference sequence). The CDR3 is 17 amino acids. The V and J ends lost 1 base and 6 bases, in that order; junction bases with no gene match: 9. CDR3 coding DNA: TGTGCCAGCAGTTTATATATACTAGCGGGAGTTCCGGATACGCAGTATTTT. It encodes CASSLYILAGVPDTQYF.

The rearrangement joins TRBV27 to TRBJ2-1, with TRBD1 matching 7 bases. V lost 5 bases, J lost 0 bases, and 4 bases stayed unmatched. CDR3 length: 15 amino acids. Germline V gene sequence: CDR1 MNHEY, CDR2 SMNVEV (reference sequence). The CDR3 is CASSKQGDSYNEQFF. The CDR3 coding sequence is TGTGCCAGCAGTAAGCAGGGGGACTCCTACAATGAGCAGTTCTTC.

Only a few counts were recorded for this clonotype. The V and J genes are TRBV6-5 and TRBJ2-3; 8 nucleotides line up with TRBD2. Germline V gives CDR1 MNHEY, CDR2 SVGAGI. The CDR3 sequence is 14 residues long. V dropped 6 bases and J dropped 2; count of bases not matched to a gene: 4. In nucleotides, the CDR3 is TGTGCCAGCAGCCCACTAGCGGACACAGATACGCAGTATTTT. Encoded protein: CASSPLADTDTQYF.

In its sample, this clonotype was seen a few times. The chain couples TRBV5-1 to TRBJ1-1, with D perhaps TRBD1 (6 bases). The CDR3 consists of 15 residues. V dropped 4 bases and J dropped 2 bases, with 15 bases sitting between them. The germline gives CDR1 SGHRS, CDR2 YFSETQ. The CDR3 is CASSKSGGINTEAFF. CDR3 nucleotide sequence: TGCGCCAGCAGCAAAAGCGGGGGCATCAACACTGAAGCTTTCTTT.

This clonotype was recorded many times. The V gene is TRBV28, the J gene TRBJ1-5; D remains unclear. CDR3 size: 12 residues. V was clipped by 6 bases and J by 0 bases, with 3 bases between them. Germline CDR1 and CDR2: MDHEN and SYDVKM. The CDR3 sequence is CASRDSNQPQHF. As DNA, the CDR3 is TGTGCCAGCAGGGATAGCAATCAGCCCCAGCATTTT.

The V and J genes are TRBV5-1 and TRBJ1-1; D may be TRBD1 (6 bases). The germline gives CDR1 SGHRS, CDR2 YFSETQ. The CDR3 runs 16 residues. Trimming shortened V by 6 bases and J by 2 bases, and 20 bases separated the two germline ends. In DNA form, the CDR3 reads TGCGCCAGCAAGGTTTCGGGGGGCATAGGCAACACTGAAGCTTTCTTT. It encodes CASKVSGGIGNTEAFF.

With regard to this clonotype: An end of the junction does not agree with germline; a read error may underlie this. The chain has TRBV20-1 and TRBJ2-1; D is tentatively TRBD1 or TRBD2 (5 bases each). This CDR3 has 17 residues. The germline CDR1 and CDR2 sequences are DFQATT and SNEGSKA (reference sequence). CDR3 sequence (DNA): TGCAGTGCTAGAATTGGGGGACGGAAAAGCTCCTACAATGAGCGGTTCTTC. Amino acid sequence: CSARIGGRKSSYNERFF.

The V call is TRBV27, the J call TRBJ2-1, with 7 bases lining up with TRBD2. The CDR3 runs 17 residues. V shed 0 bases, J shed 9 bases, and the junction held 14 bases outside the gene matches. The germline CDR1 and CDR2 sequences are MNHEY and SMNVEV (reference sequence). This CDR3 is CASSLSYGGRNDGEQFF. The CDR3 nucleotides are TGTGCCAGCAGTTTATCGTACGGCGGGAGAAATGACGGTGAGCAGTTCTTC.

Remarks on this clonotype: The junction does not match germline at one end; this may be a read error. The V call is TRBV7-7, the J call TRBJ2-5, with 13 bases that match TRBD2. The CDR3 spans 15 residues. The germline gives CDR1 SSHAT, CDR2 FNYEAQ (reference sequence). The CDR3 nucleotides are TGTGCTAGCAGCCTGGGACTAGCGGGAAGCGAGACCCAGTACTTC. Encoded protein: CASSLGLAGSETQYF.

As concerns this clonotype: The junction does not match germline at one end; this may be a read error. The chain couples TRBV20-1 to TRBJ2-1, with TRBD2 matching over 7 bases. The CDR3 is 15 residues long. Germline CDR1 DFQATT, CDR2 SNEGSKA (reference sequence). The CDR3 sequence: CSSRDRTSGSFEQFF. CDR3 DNA sequence: TGCAGTTCTAGAGATCGGACTAGTGGGAGTTTTGAGCAGTTCTTC.

This clonotype was counted only a few times. The CDR3 nucleotides are TGCGCCAGCAGCGGCTTAATAGCGGGTAGCGAGCAGTTCTTC. It specifies CASSGLIAGSEQFF. This chain joins TRBV5-1 and TRBJ2-1, with 7 bases fitting TRBD2. The junction had 11 bases not matched to a gene; V was cut back by 4 bases and J by 10 bases. The CDR3 has 14 residues. Germline lookup yields CDR1 SGHRS and CDR2 YFSETQ.

The gene calls are TRBV7-2 and TRBJ2-6; D possibly corresponds to TRBD2 (6 bases). V was clipped by 4 bases and J by 5 bases, with 12 bases between them. CDR3 length: 15 amino acids. The germline CDR1 and CDR2 sequences are SGHTA and FQGNSA. The CDR3 DNA sequence: TGTGCCAGCAGCTCCTATGGGGGGAGGGCCAACGTCCTGACTTTC. It specifies CASSSYGGRANVLTF.

V and J are TRBV29-1 and TRBJ1-3; TRBD1 aligns across 10 bases. V was clipped by 7 bases and J by 4 bases; unmatched bases: 10. Looked up from germline, CDR1 is SQVTM and CDR2 is ANQGSEA. The CDR3 totals 15 residues. As DNA, the CDR3 is TGCAGCGCCCACTGGGACAGGGGTACCGGAAACACCATATATTTT. Translating gives CSAHWDRGTGNTIYF.

In the case of this clonotype: A read error may account for a junction end that differs from germline. J is TRBJ2-7 and V is TRBV4-1, with 8 bases identical to TRBD1. The CDR3 runs 15 residues. Per germline, CDR1 MGHRA and CDR2 YSYEKL. In nucleotides, the CDR3 is TGCGCCAACAGCCAAATACGGGACAGGACCTACGAGCAGTACTTC. It is translated as CANSQIRDRTYEQYF.

This CDR3 is CASSLGASPKEQYF. For the CDR3, the DNA is TGTGCCAGCAGTTTAGGGGCTAGCCCAAAGGAGCAGTACTTC. The V gene is TRBV12-3 or TRBV12-4, the J gene TRBJ2-7; the D gene is possibly TRBD2 (5 bases). Trimming removed 1 base from V and 7 bases from J, with 14 bases in between. CDR3 size: 14 residues.

V is TRBV7-2 and J is TRBJ2-5; a possible D gene is TRBD1 (8 bases). Per the germline V gene, CDR1 is SGHTA and CDR2 is FQGNSA. V was shortened by 5 bases and J by 3 bases, with 13 bases between the two germline ends. The CDR3 runs to 14 residues. The CDR3 region is CASSRQGREETQYF. DNA of the CDR3: TGTGCCAGCAGCCGACAGGGGAGGGAAGAGACCCAGTACTTC.

The gene calls are TRBV24-1 and TRBJ2-1; 8 bases match TRBD1. CDR1 is KGHDR and CDR2 is SFDVKD in the germline V gene. J was trimmed by 4 bases and V by 3 bases; bases with no gene match: 4. CDR3 length: 15 amino acids. The CDR3 reads CATSDIRDRYNEQFF. CDR3 DNA: TGTGCCACCAGTGATATCCGGGACAGGTACAATGAGCAGTTCTTC.